This T cell receptor (beta chain) was observed in a study of blood T cell repertoires in COVID-19. Using immunoSEQ multiplex PCR, the repertoire was profiled, and TCRdb retains in-frame clones only, with some absent. Of about 250,000 clones in the sample, roughly 87% are singletons; the top ten hold roughly 3%. The CDR3 runs 14 residues. Germline assignment: CDR1 SGDLS and CDR2 YYNGEE. After removal of 3 bases from V and 7 bases from J, the junction contained 3 bases not matched to a gene. The V and J genes are TRBV9 and TRBJ1-6; 8 bases match TRBD1. This clonotype was sampled from a man younger than 30 with active or convalescent COVID-19. The sequencing input was peripheral blood. CDR3 nucleotide sequence: TGTGCCAGCAGCGGGACAGGGAAAAATTCACCCCTCCACTTT. It specifies CASSGTGKNSPLHF.